This T cell receptor (beta chain) was profiled in a study of PD-1 blockade in classical Hodgkin lymphoma (dated by TCRdb to about 2020). For the wider study: Nivolumab dosing was 3 mg/kg intravenously every 2 weeks, continuing until either disease progression or unacceptable toxicity. The study used TCR beta sequencing and CyTOF to define a peripheral blood immune signature of response to PD-1 blockade in classical Hodgkin lymphoma. The investigation overall reported the following: Trial patients achieving complete response had baseline diversity similar to newly diagnosed patients, whereas partial responders and progressors had significantly lower diversity. A significant rise by C4D1 was seen in CD4+ but not CD8+ TCR diversity (p=0.0027 vs p=0.16), with the rise being most apparent in complete responders (p=0.02). The study covered only a single clinical trial cohort, and the causes of the repertoire differences, possibly disease activity or prior therapy, were still not defined. Baseline TCR diversity was reported to be lower in newly diagnosed patients than in healthy donors and to be lower still in relapsed/refractory patients. Lower diversity was observed in patients in whom nivolumab was started less than 1 year after ASCT, and these patients were excluded from later analyses so that confounding by immune reconstitution would be avoided.

The V and J ends are trimmed by 5 bases and 6 bases, leaving 25 bases between them. From its cysteine to its phenylalanine, the CDR3 spans 17 amino acids. Only the CDR3 portion is preserved as DNA: 51 bases, with reading frame beginning at the first base. The germline V gene gives CDR1 as MDHEN and CDR2 as SYDVKM. The Qiagen DNeasy kit was used to extract genomic DNA from unsorted PBMCs and from the negatively selected CD4+ and CD8+ fractions. Amplification of TCR beta CDR3 regions was done by immunoSEQ multiplex PCR with primers that anneal to V and J segments. A synthetic immune receptor repertoire was used to minimize amplification bias, and any residual bias was removed computationally once sequencing was done. Under the source paper's analysis protocol: Custom Python scripts were used to quantify repertoire diversity as the Shannon entropy index. The unsorted, CD4+ and CD8+ repertoires were each analyzed separately, with the exception of combined analyses, where CD4+ and CD8+ sequences were merged in silico. A clone counted as expanded when the clone's frequency after treatment rose at least 2-fold relative to C1D1, and clones undetected at baseline were given a pseudocount of 0.5. Singleton clones were defined as clones with 0 or 1 copy at C1D1, and non-singleton clones were defined as clones with 2 or more copies. By matching protein sequences in sorted samples from the same patient, clones expanded in unsorted samples were annotated as CD4+, CD8+ or unknown. Wilcoxon tests on paired samples were used to test diversity changes from C1D1 to C4D1. Drawn from immuneACCESS, this table holds only the in-frame rearrangements with V and J called that TCRdb kept. Clones are partly lost; checked studies trace under half to an unresolved V gene and leave the rest unexplained. The DNA was the basis for D and trimming; V, J and clone size are from that table. This sample comprises about 110,000 clones, around 90% of them detected only once. The ten largest make up roughly 20% of the sample.

The meaning of the sample's time point label: cycle 4 day 1 (C4D1), after five to seven weeks of nivolumab. Relapse after autologous stem cell transplantation had occurred in all trial patients, and cohorts A, B and C were distinguished by prior brentuximab vedotin exposure. The trial cohort was composed of about 53 patients with relapsed/refractory classical Hodgkin lymphoma, for whom complete response, partial response or progressive disease was recorded as best overall response. In the multi-cohort phase II CheckMate 205 trial, trial patients received single-agent nivolumab. An independent review committee assessed best overall response using the 2007 International Working Group response criteria. Trial PBMCs were obtained immediately prior to nivolumab initiation (C1D1) and on therapy at cycle 2 day 1 and cycle 4 day 1. Peripheral blood was collected in 8 mL Vacutainer Cell Preparation Tubes, from which PBMCs were isolated by centrifugation and then cryopreserved.

The sample holds one count of this clone. The target of this receptor is not known. Base-call qualities are not available, and no considerably larger clone is one nucleotide away. The sequence joins TRBV28 to TRBJ1-2; a weak D assignment points to TRBD1 (6 bases agree). The sample here was peripheral blood mononuclear cells (PBMCs), taken before the fourth cycle of nivolumab. The sequence derives from a human donor with classical Hodgkin lymphoma. The CDR3 protein: CASSRYRITGKPDGYTF. The DNA is as follows: TGTGCCAGCAGTCGATACCGGATAACAGGGAAGCCGGATGGCTACACCTTC.